This T cell receptor (beta chain) was found in a study of identical twins. Template switching created a universal primer site, and the cDNA included unique molecular identifiers. TCRdb re-derived calls from the 5' RACE reads in MiXCR, one entry per CDR3 protein. Here the sample spans 700,000 or so distinct CDR3 sequences, around 8.6% being singletons. Trimming took 7 bases from V and 7 from J, leaving 17 bases between them. The CDR3 is 13 amino acids. Germline V CDR1 and CDR2: MDHEN, SYDVKM. Whole-study findings and limits: Insertions were reduced in abundant cord blood beta clonotypes but not in memory repertoires. For monozygotic twins, models underestimated out-of-frame TCR alpha sharing.

This clonotype was counted a few times. Its antigen is still unknown. Healthy Caucasians, and only they, were the donors. These data also featured in a second study, about yellow fever vaccine responses in identical twins.

Sequenced material: PBMCs. The receptor's source is a woman under 30 in good health. This chain uses TRBV28 with TRBJ2-7; D is tentatively TRBD1 or TRBD2 (5 bases each). The CDR3 loop reads CASTGTADWEQYF. The CDR3 region has the DNA TGTGCCAGCACCGGGACGGCTGATTGGGAGCAGTACTTC.